The entry that follows covers one TCR beta chain sequence. Germline V gene sequence: CDR1 SEHNR, CDR2 FQNEAQ (reference sequence). The CDR3 spans 12 residues. V gave up 6 bases and J gave up 6 bases, with 11 bases separating them. The data derive from a study of shared clonotypes between healthy human individuals. It was CD45RO-negative cells, positively selected for CCR7, that made up naive CD8 cells, with terminally differentiated effector memory CD45RA+ cells excluded. Every subset had its genomic DNA shared out evenly among several immunoSEQ plates. Sequencing was performed with immunoSEQ multiplex PCR; in TCRdb, only in-frame clones are kept and a portion is missing. The table includes hundreds of thousands of clones, nearly 95% detected once.

V is TRBV7-9 and J is TRBJ1-1, with D possibly matching TRBD1 (6 bases). The material sequenced was naive CD8+ T cells sorted from blood. This TCR derives from a young man in good health. CDR3 loop: CASRNGQPEAFF. The CDR3 bases are TGTGCCAGCAGGAATGGACAGCCTGAAGCTTTCTTT.